This note documents a single T cell receptor beta chain sequence. The PCR contained 60 Vbeta and 13 Jbeta primers. Libraries were prepared by immunoSEQ multiplex PCR; TCRdb keeps only in-frame clonotypes and omits some of them. The data contain about 200,000 clones, roughly 80% of them seen just once; the ten biggest clones take up 2.5% to 3%. The sample belongs to a study of cytomegalovirus exposure and HLA in healthy donors. The CDR3 consists of 14 residues. Germline lookup yields CDR1 MDHEN and CDR2 SYDVKM. V lost 6 bases and J 5 bases, leaving 13 bases between the germline ends. Sequencing used PBMCs. This sequence was found in a man aged 25 to 45 in good health and CMV-seronegative. This chain links TRBV28 with TRBJ2-2; D perhaps matches TRBD1 (6 bases). This CDR3 is CASSQVGTTGELFF. CDR3 nucleotides: TGTGCCAGCAGCCAAGTGGGGACAACCGGGGAGCTGTTTTTT.